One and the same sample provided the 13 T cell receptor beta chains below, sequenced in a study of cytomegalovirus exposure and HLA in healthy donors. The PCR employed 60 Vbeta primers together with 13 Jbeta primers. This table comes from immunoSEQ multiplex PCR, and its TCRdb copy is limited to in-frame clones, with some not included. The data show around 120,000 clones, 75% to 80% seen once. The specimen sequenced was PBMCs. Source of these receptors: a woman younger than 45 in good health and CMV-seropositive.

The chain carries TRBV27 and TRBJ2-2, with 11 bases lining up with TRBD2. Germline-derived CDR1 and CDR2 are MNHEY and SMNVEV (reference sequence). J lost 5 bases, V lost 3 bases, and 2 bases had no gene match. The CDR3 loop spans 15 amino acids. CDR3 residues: CASSFSSGGTGELFF. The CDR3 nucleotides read TGTGCCAGCAGTTTCTCTAGCGGGGGGACCGGGGAGCTGTTTTTT.

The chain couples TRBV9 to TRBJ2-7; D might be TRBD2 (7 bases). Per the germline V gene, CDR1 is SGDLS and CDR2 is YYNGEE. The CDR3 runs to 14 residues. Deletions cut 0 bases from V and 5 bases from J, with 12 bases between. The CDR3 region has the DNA TGTGCCAGCAGCGTAGTTCCCGGGGGGCACGAGCAGTACTTC. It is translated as CASSVVPGGHEQYF.

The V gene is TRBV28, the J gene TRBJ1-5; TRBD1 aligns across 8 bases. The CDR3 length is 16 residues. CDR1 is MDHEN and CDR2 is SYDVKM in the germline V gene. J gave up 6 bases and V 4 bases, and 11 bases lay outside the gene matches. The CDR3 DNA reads TGTGCCAGCAGTTCTCCAGGGGGCGCTCTTTTTCAGCCCCAGCATTTT. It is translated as CASSSPGGALFQPQHF.

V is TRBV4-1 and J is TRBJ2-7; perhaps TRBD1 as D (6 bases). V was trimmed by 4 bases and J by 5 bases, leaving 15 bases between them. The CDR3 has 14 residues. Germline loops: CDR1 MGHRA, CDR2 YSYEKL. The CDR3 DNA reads TGCGCCAGCAGCCGGGGGCCGGGGTTCGACGAGCAGTACTTC. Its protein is CASSRGPGFDEQYF.

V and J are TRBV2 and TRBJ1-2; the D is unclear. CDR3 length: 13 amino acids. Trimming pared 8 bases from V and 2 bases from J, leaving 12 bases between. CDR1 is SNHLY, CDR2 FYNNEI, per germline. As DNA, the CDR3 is TGTGCCAGCCATCTACAGATAAACTATGGCTACACCTTC. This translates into CASHLQINYGYTF.

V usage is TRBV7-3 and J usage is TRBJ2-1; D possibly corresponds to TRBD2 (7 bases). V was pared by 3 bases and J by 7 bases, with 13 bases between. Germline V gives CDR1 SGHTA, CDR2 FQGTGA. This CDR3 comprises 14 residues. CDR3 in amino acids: CASSLMGGPNEQFF. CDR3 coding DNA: TGTGCCAGCAGCTTGATGGGGGGGCCGAATGAGCAGTTCTTC. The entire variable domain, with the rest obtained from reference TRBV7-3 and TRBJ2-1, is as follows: GAGVSQTPSNKVTEKGKYVELRCDPISGHTALYWYRQSLGQGPEFLIYFQGTGAADDSGLPNDRFFAVRPEGSVSTLKIQRTERGDSAVYLCASSLMGGPNEQFFGPGTRLTVL.

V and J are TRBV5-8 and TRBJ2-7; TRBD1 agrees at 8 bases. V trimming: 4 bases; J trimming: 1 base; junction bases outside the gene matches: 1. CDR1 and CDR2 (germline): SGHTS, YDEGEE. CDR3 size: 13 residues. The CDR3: CASSRTGSYEQYF. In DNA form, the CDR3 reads TGTGCCAGCAGCAGGACAGGGTCCTACGAGCAGTACTTC.

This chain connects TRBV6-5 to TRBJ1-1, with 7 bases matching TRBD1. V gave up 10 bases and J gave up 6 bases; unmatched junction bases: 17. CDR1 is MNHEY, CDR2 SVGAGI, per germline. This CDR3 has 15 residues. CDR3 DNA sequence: TGTGCCACGGCTTGGACAGGAAGGGTGGACTCTGAAGCTTTCTTT. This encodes CATAWTGRVDSEAFF.

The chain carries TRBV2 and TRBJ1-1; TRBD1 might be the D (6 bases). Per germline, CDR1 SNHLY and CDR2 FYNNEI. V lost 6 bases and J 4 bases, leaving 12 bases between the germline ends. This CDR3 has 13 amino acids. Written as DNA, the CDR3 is TGTGCCAGCAGCCCCGTCAGGGGCACTGAAGCTTTCTTT. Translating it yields CASSPVRGTEAFF.

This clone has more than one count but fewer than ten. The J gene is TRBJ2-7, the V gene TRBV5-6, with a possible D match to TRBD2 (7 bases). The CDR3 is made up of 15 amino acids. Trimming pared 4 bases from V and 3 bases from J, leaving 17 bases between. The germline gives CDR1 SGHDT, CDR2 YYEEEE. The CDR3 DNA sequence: TGTGCCAGCAGCCCCAGTGGGGGGGCTCACTACGAGCAGTACTTC. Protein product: CASSPSGGAHYEQYF.

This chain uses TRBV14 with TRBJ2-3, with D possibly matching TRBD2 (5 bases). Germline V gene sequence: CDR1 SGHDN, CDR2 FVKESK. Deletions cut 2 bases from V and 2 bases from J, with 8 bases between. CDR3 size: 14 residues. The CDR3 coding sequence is TGTGCCAGCAGCCAATTGGGAGTCACAGATACGCAGTATTTT. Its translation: CASSQLGVTDTQYF. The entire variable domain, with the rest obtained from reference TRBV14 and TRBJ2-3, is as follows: EAGVTQFPSHSVIEKGQTVTLRCDPISGHDNLYWYRRVMGKEIKFLLHFVKESKQDESGMPNNRFLAERTGGTYSTLKVQPAELEDSGVYFCASSQLGVTDTQYFGPGTRLTVL.

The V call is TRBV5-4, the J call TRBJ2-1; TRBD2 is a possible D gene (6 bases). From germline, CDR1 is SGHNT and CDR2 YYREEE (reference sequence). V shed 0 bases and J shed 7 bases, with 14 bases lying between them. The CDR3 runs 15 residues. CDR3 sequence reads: CASSLGLGPGNEQFF. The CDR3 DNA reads TGTGCCAGCAGCTTGGGACTAGGCCCAGGGAATGAGCAGTTCTTC.

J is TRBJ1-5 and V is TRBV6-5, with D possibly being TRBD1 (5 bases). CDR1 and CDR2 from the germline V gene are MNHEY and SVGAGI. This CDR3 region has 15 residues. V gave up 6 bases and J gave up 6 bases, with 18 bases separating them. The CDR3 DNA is TGTGCCAGCAGGCCAACAGGTAATAGCGGTCAGCCCCAGCATTTT. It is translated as CASRPTGNSGQPQHF.